A single sample gave rise to the 31 T cell receptor beta chains below, sequenced in a study of T-cell reconstitution after alpha-beta-depleted transplantation in children. Preparation of the TCRbeta library was carried out with unique molecular identifiers. TCRdb reprocessed the PCR reads via MiXCR and lists one record per CDR3 protein. There are fewer than 120,000 distinct CDR3 sequences in the sample; 10% occur only once, and approximately 8% lies in the top ten. The sequences come from PBMCs from the stem cell graft donor, collected from the stem cell graft. The receptors were sampled from a human donor who donated a stem cell graft to a child with acute lymphoblastic leukemia.

This clonotype was seen repeatedly, ten times or more. Germline and junction disagree at one end, which may indicate a read error. This chain's CDR3 is CASSHTSGGPVF. In nucleotides, the CDR3 is TGTGCCAGCAGTCATACTAGCGGGGGCCCTGTGTTT. J is TRBJ2-3 and V is TRBV7-6; 11 bases match TRBD2. Germline loops: CDR1 SGHVS, CDR2 FNYEAQ. CDR3 length: 12 residues.

As for this clonotype: Possible read error: a much larger clone is one base away. The rearrangement joins TRBV9 to TRBJ1-1; unclear D gene. Germline V gene sequence: CDR1 SGDLS, CDR2 YYNGEE. V was cut by 1 base and J by 0 bases, with 4 bases left in between. This CDR3 region has 13 residues. For the CDR3, the DNA is TGTGCCAGCAGCGTAAAGGTGAACACTGAAGCTTTCTTT. Translating gives CASSVKVNTEAFF.

Many counts were recorded for this clonotype. The rearrangement joins TRBV4-3 to TRBJ1-1; possibly TRBD1 for D (5 bases). The CDR3 runs 15 residues. The germline V gene encodes CDR1 LGHNA and CDR2 YSLEER. V was cut by 0 bases and J by 4 bases, with 12 bases left in between. CDR3 loop: CASSQDWGMGTEAFF. CDR3 nucleotides: TGCGCCAGCAGCCAAGATTGGGGCATGGGCACTGAAGCTTTCTTT.

Ten or more counts support this clonotype. The rearrangement uses TRBV29-1 and TRBJ2-1; 7 bases map to TRBD2. V dropped 4 bases and J dropped 8; count of bases not matched to a gene: 17. The CDR3 consists of 16 residues. Germline CDR1 is SQVTM and CDR2 is ANQGSEA. For the CDR3, the DNA is TGCAGCGTTGCCACCCCCTCTAGCGGTTCGAGCGATGAGCAGTTCTTC. It specifies CSVATPSSGSSDEQFF.

The table lists this clonotype with many counts. This sequence joins TRBV7-3 and TRBJ2-3; TRBD1 agrees at 8 bases. The trim removed 5 bases at V and 2 bases at J, leaving 3 bases unmatched. The CDR3 totals 14 residues. Germline V lookup: CDR1 SGHTA, CDR2 FQGTGA. This CDR3 is CASSATGATDTQYF. CDR3 DNA sequence: TGTGCCAGCAGCGCGACAGGGGCCACAGATACGCAGTATTTT.

This clonotype was seen many times. The gene calls are TRBV3-1 and TRBJ2-3; the match to TRBD1 covers 7 bases. Losses at the gene ends were 5 bases for V and 6 bases for J; bases not matched to a gene: 14. The germline CDR1 and CDR2 sequences are LGHDT and YNNKEL (reference sequence). The CDR3 has 16 amino acids. The CDR3: CASSERRQGVGDTQYF. As DNA, the CDR3 is TGTGCCAGCAGCGAACGACGACAGGGAGTCGGTGATACGCAGTATTTT.

This clonotype was observed at least ten times. V gene TRBV7-2 combines with J gene TRBJ2-1, with 7 bases that match TRBD2. Germline V gene lookup returns CDR1 SGHTA and CDR2 FQGNSA. V lost 2 bases and J lost 4; bases outside the gene matches: 8. This CDR3 region has 16 residues. In nucleotides, the CDR3 is TGTGCCAGCAGCTTAAGGGGTAGCGGGTTTTACAATGAGCAGTTCTTC. It is translated as CASSLRGSGFYNEQFF. The full variable domain, its missing parts supplied by reference TRBV7-2 and TRBJ2-1, is GAGVSQSPSNKVTEKGKDVELRCDPISGHTALYWYRQSLGQGLEFLIYFQGNSAPDKSGLPSDRFSAERTGGSVSTLTIQRTQQEDSAVYLCASSLRGSGFYNEQFFGPGTRLTVL.

At least ten counts were recorded for this clonotype. The chain uses TRBV5-5 and TRBJ2-3; the D is unclear. The ends were cut back, 0 bases at V and 4 bases at J, with 6 bases in the middle. Germline values: CDR1 SGHKS, CDR2 YYEKEE (reference sequence). This CDR3 has 13 residues. DNA of the CDR3: TGTGCCAGCAGCTTGGGATTTGCAGATACGCAGTATTTT. As protein: CASSLGFADTQYF.

This clonotype was counted ten times or more. The chain carries TRBV12-3 or TRBV12-4 and TRBJ1-6; D is possibly TRBD1 (6 bases). Between the trimmed V and J ends, which lost 6 bases and 5 bases, there was a span of 17 bases. This CDR3 is 16 amino acids long. The CDR3 protein is CASSPSGGRNNSPLHF. The CDR3 DNA reads as TGTGCCAGCAGCCCCAGTGGGGGGCGAAATAATTCACCCCTCCACTTT.

This clonotype was seen at least ten times. This rearrangement joins TRBV5-5 to TRBJ2-3; D is uncertain. V lost 0 bases and J lost 0, with 5 bases in between. The CDR3 is 14 amino acids. Germline CDR1 is SGHKS and CDR2 is YYEKEE (reference sequence). This chain's CDR3 is CASSLETSTDTQYF. The CDR3 nucleotides read TGTGCCAGCAGCTTGGAGACCAGCACAGATACGCAGTATTTT.

This clonotype was counted ten times or more. V and J are TRBV7-2 and TRBJ1-2, with a tentative D call TRBD1 (5 bases). V was trimmed by 5 bases and J by 8 bases, leaving 15 bases between them. In germline, CDR1 is SGHTA, CDR2 FQGNSA. CDR3 length: 13 amino acids. Here the CDR3 reads CASSIPNRIGYTF. CDR3 bases: TGTGCCAGCAGCATTCCCAACAGGATCGGCTACACCTTC.

This clonotype was seen repeatedly, ten times or more. This chain connects TRBV18 to TRBJ2-6, with D hard to call. V dropped 3 bases and J dropped 0 bases, with 6 bases sitting between them. This CDR3 comprises 15 residues. Germline CDR1 KGHSH, CDR2 LQKENI. CDR3 sequence: CASSPGSSGANVLTF. For the CDR3, the DNA is TGTGCCAGCTCACCGGGCAGCTCTGGGGCCAACGTCCTGACTTTC.

This clonotype was seen ten or more times. This chain links TRBV7-9 with TRBJ1-3; D is unresolved. Looked up from germline, CDR1 is SEHNR and CDR2 is FQNEAQ (reference sequence). The CDR3 extends over 15 amino acids. The V gene lost 7 bases and the J gene lost 1 base, with 14 bases spanning the gap. CDR3 nucleotides: TGTGCCAGCACCTCGATCCCAGCTTCTGGAAACACCATATATTTT. Its protein is CASTSIPASGNTIYF.

This clonotype was seen at least ten times. The chain couples TRBV5-1 to TRBJ2-2; D remains unclear. The V gene lost 4 bases and the J gene lost 6 bases, with 7 bases spanning the gap. The germline V gene has CDR1 SGHRS and CDR2 YFSETQ. This CDR3 has 12 amino acids. CDR3 sequence: CASSHEAGELFF. CDR3 in DNA: TGCGCCAGCAGCCATGAAGCCGGGGAGCTGTTTTTT.

This clonotype was picked up many times. The rearrangement joins TRBV7-6 to TRBJ2-7, with D possibly being TRBD1 (5 bases). The CDR3 has 16 residues. Trimming removed 3 bases at V and 5 bases at J, with 20 bases between. Germline V gene lookup returns CDR1 SGHVS and CDR2 FNYEAQ. As DNA, the CDR3 is TGTGCCAGCAGCTTGGTCCCGGGCCAAGGCAGGGACGAGCAGTACTTC. Translating gives CASSLVPGQGRDEQYF.

This clonotype has ten or more counts. The V and J genes are TRBV29-1 and TRBJ2-3; 8 bases are shared with TRBD2. J gave up 2 bases and V 1 base, and 17 bases lay outside the gene matches. The CDR3 length is 19 residues. CDR1 and CDR2 (germline): SQVTM, ANQGSEA. The CDR3 region has the DNA TGCAGCGTTGAAGCTTTCCACTCGGGAGGGCCCCGACTCACAGATACGCAGTATTTT. Amino acid sequence: CSVEAFHSGGPRLTDTQYF.

This clonotype was picked up a small number of times. The chain has TRBV7-8 and TRBJ2-7; D gene ambiguous. Germline CDR1 is SGHVS and CDR2 is FQNEAQ. This CDR3 comprises 12 residues. The V gene lost 5 bases and the J gene lost 4 bases, with 9 bases spanning the gap. The CDR3: CASSQAFYEQYF. The CDR3 DNA follows: TGTGCCAGCAGCCAGGCCTTTTACGAGCAGTACTTC.

This clonotype was detected many times. The chain recombines TRBV2 with TRBJ1-6, with D maybe TRBD1 (5 bases). This CDR3 has 16 amino acids. V lost 4 bases to trimming and J lost 9 bases, with 19 bases between them. Germline CDR1 reads SNHLY; CDR2 reads FYNNEI. This chain's CDR3 is CASSVSRGLNASPLHF. The DNA for the CDR3 is TGTGCCAGCAGTGTGTCTAGGGGTTTGAATGCTTCACCCCTCCACTTT.

V gene TRBV29-1 combines with J gene TRBJ2-7, with D unclear. Germline CDR1 reads SQVTM; CDR2 reads ANQGSEA. The CDR3 contains 11 residues. V was shortened by 5 bases and J by 6 bases, with 11 bases between the two germline ends. The CDR3 spells CSVIDIPEQYF. Here the CDR3 DNA reads TGCAGCGTTATCGACATTCCCGAGCAGTACTTC.

The table lists this clonotype with many counts. CDR3 DNA sequence: TGCGCCAGCAGCTTACTTAAGGGGACTAGCGGGAGCATGCAGTATTTT. Its protein is CASSLLKGTSGSMQYF. V is TRBV5-1 and J is TRBJ2-3, with 14 bases identical to TRBD2. In germline, CDR1 is SGHRS, CDR2 YFSETQ. The J segment lost 11 bases and the V segment lost 2 bases, leaving 10 bases of the junction unmatched. CDR3 length: 16 amino acids.

This clonotype was counted between two and nine times. The chain employs TRBV4-3 and TRBJ2-5, with D unresolved. CDR1 is LGHNA and CDR2 is YSLEER in the germline V gene. The CDR3 runs 13 residues. Trimming removed 0 bases at V and 4 bases at J, with 6 bases between. The CDR3, as DNA: TGCGCCAGCAGCCAAGATTCCCGAGAGACCCAGTACTTC. It specifies CASSQDSRETQYF.

Concerning this clonotype itself: No DNA is shown, since the ends of the CDR3 on it are uncertain; the CDR3 is the one TCRdb lists. The chain carries TRBV7-5 and TRBJ1-1; the table's D call of TRBD1 was not tested on the DNA. TRBV7-5 is termed a pseudogene. The CDR3 length equals 17 residues, ends included. The CDR3 protein is CISVPEGPGGAGTEAFF.

This clonotype was recorded many times. This chain joins TRBV4-1 and TRBJ2-5; 9 bases map to TRBD1. The CDR3 totals 15 residues. Germline-derived CDR1 and CDR2 are MGHRA and YSYEKL. The V gene end was trimmed by 4 bases and the J gene end by 1 base; junction bases not matched to a gene: 4. The CDR3 nucleotides are TGCGCCAGCAGCCCGGACAGGGGTCTCCAAGAGACCCAGTACTTC. Its protein is CASSPDRGLQETQYF.

This clonotype has at least ten counts. This sequence joins TRBV6-1 and TRBJ2-3, with unresolved D. Per the germline V gene, CDR1 is MNHNS and CDR2 is SASEGT. The CDR3 is 12 residues long. V lost 7 bases and J 8 bases, leaving 13 bases between the germline ends. The CDR3 bases are TGTGCCAGCAACCGACGAATGGGTACGCAGTATTTT. Translated, it gives CASNRRMGTQYF.

This clonotype was counted ten times or more. This sequence joins TRBV7-8 and TRBJ2-7; TRBD2 agrees at 13 bases. This CDR3 is built from 17 residues. Losses at the gene ends were 0 bases for V and 2 bases for J; bases not matched to a gene: 4. Per germline, CDR1 SGHVS and CDR2 FQNEAQ. CDR3 sequence: CASSLAGTSGVTYEQYF. In nucleotides, the CDR3 is TGTGCCAGCAGCTTAGCGGGGACTAGCGGGGTGACCTACGAGCAGTACTTC.

Worth noting for this clonotype: A much larger clonotype is one base distant, so this may be a read error. The genes are TRBV7-2 and TRBJ2-4, with TRBD2 identical over 11 bases. Germline CDR1 is SGHTA and CDR2 is FQGNSA. The CDR3 extends over 15 amino acids. The CDR3 DNA sequence: TGTGCCAGCAGCTTAGCACTAGCGGGAGCAAACAGTCAGTACTTC. Amino acid sequence: CASSLALAGANSQYF.

At least ten counts were recorded for this clonotype. The chain is built from TRBV25-1 and TRBJ2-7, with D maybe TRBD2 (6 bases). The germline V gene has CDR1 MGHDK and CDR2 SYGVNS. The CDR3 consists of 18 residues. V was pared by 2 bases and J by 0 bases, with 20 bases between. CDR3 region: CASSEVGSKGPFSYEQYF. The CDR3 nucleotides are TGTGCCAGCAGTGAAGTCGGGAGTAAGGGCCCTTTCTCCTACGAGCAGTACTTC.

This chain joins TRBV7-9 and TRBJ1-2; no definite D call. This CDR3 is built from 14 residues. The germline gives CDR1 SEHNR, CDR2 FQNEAQ (reference sequence). V gave up 3 bases and J gave up 4 bases, with 12 bases separating them. CDR3 DNA: TGTGCCAGCAGCTTGGTCGGCAGACGCTATGGCTACACCTTC. Residues: CASSLVGRRYGYTF.

This clonotype was seen repeatedly, ten times or more. The genes are TRBV7-2 and TRBJ2-1; D is unresolved. V lost 4 bases to trimming and J lost 9 bases, with 10 bases between them. There are 12 residues in the CDR3. Germline-derived CDR1 and CDR2 are SGHTA and FQGNSA. The CDR3: CASSSTFGEQFF. CDR3 DNA: TGTGCCAGCAGCTCGACATTTGGTGAGCAGTTCTTC.

This clonotype has at least ten counts. V gene TRBV7-2 combines with J gene TRBJ1-4, with D unclear. The CDR3 length is 13 residues. Trimming stripped 4 bases from V and 8 bases from J, with 11 bases between. The germline V gene encodes CDR1 SGHTA and CDR2 FQGNSA. This CDR3 reads CASSSRTDEKLFF. The CDR3 DNA reads TGTGCCAGCAGCTCCCGGACCGACGAAAAACTGTTTTTT.

This clonotype came up many times. The rearrangement joins TRBV7-2 to TRBJ2-7; D might be TRBD2 (7 bases). This CDR3 is built from 13 residues. Trimming removed 6 bases at V and 6 bases at J, with 15 bases between. Germline lookup yields CDR1 SGHTA and CDR2 FQGNSA. The CDR3 region is CASSINREGEQYF. In DNA, the CDR3 is TGTGCCAGCAGTATAAACAGGGAGGGCGAGCAGTACTTC. The variable domain in full, completed from reference TRBV7-2 and TRBJ2-7, reads GAGVSQSPSNKVTEKGKDVELRCDPISGHTALYWYRQSLGQGLEFLIYFQGNSAPDKSGLPSDRFSAERTGGSVSTLTIQRTQQEDSAVYLCASSINREGEQYFGPGTRLTVT.